Listed below are T cell receptor beta chains from one sample, sequenced in a study of T cells after yellow fever vaccination. One entry per CDR3 protein, called by TCRdb with MiXCR from the 5' RACE reads. The data contain a few hundred thousand distinct CDR3 sequences, under 15% of them singletons. Sequences were derived from CD4+ T cells sorted from PBMCs, sampled 15 days after the yellow fever booster vaccination. Receptors originate from a man between 18 and 35 years old who received the YFV17D yellow fever vaccine. The CDR3 runs from the conserved cysteine through the conserved F or W. Each record gives: V gene, J gene, CDR3 protein.

V gene: TRBV6-1; J gene: TRBJ1-1; CDR3 protein: CASSEPGWVTEAFF
V gene: TRBV12-5; J gene: TRBJ2-3; CDR3 protein: CASAPGSWTSSDTDTQYF
V gene: TRBV7-2; J gene: TRBJ1-2; CDR3 protein: CASSLQGVNYGYTF
V gene: TRBV9; J gene: TRBJ1-1; CDR3 protein: CASSRSGGTEAFF
V gene: TRBV2; J gene: TRBJ1-4; CDR3 protein: CASTGQGGYEKLFF
V gene: TRBV28; J gene: TRBJ1-1; CDR3 protein: CASNPRGSMNTEAFF
V gene: TRBV10-3; J gene: TRBJ1-2; CDR3 protein: CAISDRGEYGYTF
V gene: TRBV7-8; J gene: TRBJ2-5; CDR3 protein: CASSLARGMGETQYF
V gene: TRBV4-2; J gene: TRBJ1-5; CDR3 protein: CASSQASTGGGNQPQHF
V gene: TRBV12-3/TRBV12-4; J gene: TRBJ2-6; CDR3 protein: CASSSRDLLSGANVLTF
V gene: TRBV5-1; J gene: TRBJ2-3; CDR3 protein: CASSREGSDTQYF
V gene: TRBV5-1; J gene: TRBJ2-5; CDR3 protein: CASGNIHQETQYF
V gene: TRBV12-3/TRBV12-4; J gene: TRBJ2-3; CDR3 protein: CASIAGPTDTQYF
V gene: TRBV20-1; J gene: TRBJ2-7; CDR3 protein: CSARGARTRDRDFYEQYF
V gene: TRBV15; J gene: TRBJ1-1; CDR3 protein: CATSRDYGSTNTEAFF
V gene: TRBV5-1; J gene: TRBJ1-6; CDR3 protein: CASSLYQGTVHF
V gene: TRBV10-3; J gene: TRBJ2-5; CDR3 protein: CATVRSPQETQYF
V gene: TRBV6-1; J gene: TRBJ1-2; CDR3 protein: CASSDFLAGYTF
V gene: TRBV4-3; J gene: TRBJ1-2; CDR3 protein: CASSQDPAPFKGYTF
V gene: TRBV2; J gene: TRBJ2-3; CDR3 protein: CASGRGEDTQYF
V gene: TRBV7-7; J gene: TRBJ2-5; CDR3 protein: CASSLYPQETQYF
V gene: TRBV4-1; J gene: TRBJ2-3; CDR3 protein: CASSQLAGGTTDTQYF
V gene: TRBV7-3; J gene: TRBJ2-3; CDR3 protein: CASSLPRSQRGGLDTQYF
V gene: TRBV6-2/TRBV6-3; J gene: TRBJ1-5; CDR3 protein: CASRNQAYNQPQHF
V gene: TRBV9; J gene: TRBJ1-3; CDR3 protein: CASSDFSSGNTIYF
V gene: TRBV6-5; J gene: TRBJ1-3; CDR3 protein: CASSRPRGGGNTIYF
V gene: TRBV7-3; J gene: TRBJ2-3; CDR3 protein: CASSSQRGRTDTQYF
V gene: TRBV18; J gene: TRBJ1-1; CDR3 protein: CASSPPAGRRLNTEAFF
V gene: TRBV4-3; J gene: TRBJ1-1; CDR3 protein: CASSQEGTGDVKAFF
V gene: TRBV5-4; J gene: TRBJ2-1; CDR3 protein: CASSGDYPSEQFF
V gene: TRBV5-1; J gene: TRBJ2-1; CDR3 protein: CASSLHTGPSYNEQFF
V gene: TRBV5-1; J gene: TRBJ2-1; CDR3 protein: CASSWEERLSYNEQFF
V gene: TRBV2; J gene: TRBJ1-1; CDR3 protein: CASTQLPGGGTEAFF
V gene: TRBV14; J gene: TRBJ2-7; CDR3 protein: CASSQDQAREQYF
V gene: TRBV20-1; J gene: TRBJ2-5; CDR3 protein: CSASRGGAQETQYF
V gene: TRBV18; J gene: TRBJ2-5; CDR3 protein: CASSPPSQKETQYF
V gene: TRBV2; J gene: TRBJ1-5; CDR3 protein: CASSDEGPGNQPQHF
V gene: TRBV4-1; J gene: TRBJ1-1; CDR3 protein: CASSQTGTGRTEAFF
V gene: TRBV18; J gene: TRBJ2-1; CDR3 protein: CASSPSGAGTYNEQFF
V gene: TRBV12-3/TRBV12-4; J gene: TRBJ1-5; CDR3 protein: CASSWGQGIQPQHF
V gene: TRBV12-3/TRBV12-4; J gene: TRBJ2-2; CDR3 protein: CASSLKGAATGELFF
V gene: TRBV6-1; J gene: TRBJ1-6; CDR3 protein: CASSEGWDGSPLHF
V gene: TRBV6-5; J gene: TRBJ2-5; CDR3 protein: CASRLAGGTQYF
V gene: TRBV7-2; J gene: TRBJ2-2; CDR3 protein: CASSLPYGELFF
V gene: TRBV7-3; J gene: TRBJ2-3; CDR3 protein: CASSPDSGLSPTDTQYF
V gene: TRBV21-1; J gene: TRBJ1-1; CDR3 protein: CASSILRWTEAFF
V gene: TRBV20-1; J gene: TRBJ2-5; CDR3 protein: CSARSRETQYF
V gene: TRBV20-1; J gene: TRBJ2-3; CDR3 protein: CSARDWRTYTRTDTQYF
V gene: TRBV20-1; J gene: TRBJ2-3; CDR3 protein: CSARMTSGGDTQYF
V gene: TRBV4-3; J gene: TRBJ1-2; CDR3 protein: CASSFRQGGTVYYGYTF
V gene: TRBV7-2; J gene: TRBJ2-5; CDR3 protein: CASSPGTIRPETQYF
V gene: TRBV12-3/TRBV12-4; J gene: TRBJ1-5; CDR3 protein: CASSEDRAWQPQHF
V gene: TRBV15; J gene: TRBJ2-4; CDR3 protein: CATSRDQQTLAKDIQYF
V gene: TRBV6-2/TRBV6-3; J gene: TRBJ1-6; CDR3 protein: CASSSPTPRGLHF
V gene: TRBV19; J gene: TRBJ2-3; CDR3 protein: CASSMTDRASTDTQYF